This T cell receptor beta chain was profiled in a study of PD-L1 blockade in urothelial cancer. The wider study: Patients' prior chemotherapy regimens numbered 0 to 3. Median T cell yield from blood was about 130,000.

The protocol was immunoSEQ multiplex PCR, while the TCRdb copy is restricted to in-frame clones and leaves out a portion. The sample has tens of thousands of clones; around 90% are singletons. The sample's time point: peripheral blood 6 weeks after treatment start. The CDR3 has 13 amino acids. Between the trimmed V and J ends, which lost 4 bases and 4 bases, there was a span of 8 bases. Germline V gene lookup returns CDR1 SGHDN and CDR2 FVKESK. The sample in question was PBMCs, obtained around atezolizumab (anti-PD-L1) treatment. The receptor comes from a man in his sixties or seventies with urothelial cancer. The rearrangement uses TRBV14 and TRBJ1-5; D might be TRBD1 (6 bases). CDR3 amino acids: CASSRTENQPQHF. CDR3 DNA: TGTGCCAGCAGCCGGACAGAAAATCAGCCCCAGCATTTT.